The entry that follows covers one TCR beta chain sequence. The target antigen is unknown. The data were obtained in a study of cytomegalovirus exposure and HLA in healthy donors. This CDR3 is built from 16 residues. CDR1 is SGHAT, CDR2 FQNNGV, per germline. Trimming cost V 0 bases and J 1 base, with 12 bases left between them. General study results and limits: Donors belonging to an Asian-associated ancestry cluster reportedly showed fewer N-insertions in productive TCRs than the approximately 670-donor mean, according to what a later analysis found.

Both 60 Vbeta primers and 13 Jbeta primers went into the PCR. Some clones are missing from TCRdb's copy, which holds only in-frame ones; the method was immunoSEQ multiplex PCR. Among 100,000 or so clones listed, about four fifths were seen once. The rearrangement uses TRBV11-2 and TRBJ1-1, with D uncertain. The TCR originated in a man aged 40-50 years in good health and CMV-seropositive. Sequencing was carried out using PBMCs. This CDR3 is CASSLDRGRGNTEAFF. CDR3 nucleotides: TGTGCCAGCAGCTTAGATCGTGGGAGAGGGAACACTGAAGCTTTCTTT.